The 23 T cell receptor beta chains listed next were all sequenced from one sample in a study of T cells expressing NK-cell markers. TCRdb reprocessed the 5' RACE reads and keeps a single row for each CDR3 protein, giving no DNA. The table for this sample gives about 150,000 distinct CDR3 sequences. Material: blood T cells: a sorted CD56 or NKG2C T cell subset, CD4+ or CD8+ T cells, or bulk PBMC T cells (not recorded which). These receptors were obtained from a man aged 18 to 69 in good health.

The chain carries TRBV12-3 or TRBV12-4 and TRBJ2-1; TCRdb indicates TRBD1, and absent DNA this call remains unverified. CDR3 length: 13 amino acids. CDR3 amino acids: CASSSGGSGEQFF.

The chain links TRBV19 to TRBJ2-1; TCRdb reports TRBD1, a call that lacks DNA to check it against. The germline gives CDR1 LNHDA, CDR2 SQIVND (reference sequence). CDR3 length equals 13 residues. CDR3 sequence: CASSIAGPLEQFF.

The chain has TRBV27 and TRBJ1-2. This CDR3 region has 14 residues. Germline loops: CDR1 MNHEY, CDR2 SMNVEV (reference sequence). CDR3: CASSPTSILYGYTF.

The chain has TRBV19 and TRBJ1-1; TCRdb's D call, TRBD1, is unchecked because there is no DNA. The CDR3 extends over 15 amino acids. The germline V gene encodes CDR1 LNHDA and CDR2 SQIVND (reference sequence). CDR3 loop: CATTLAPTGNTEAFF. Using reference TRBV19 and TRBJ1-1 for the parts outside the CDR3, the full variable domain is DGGITQSPKYLFRKEGQNVTLSCEQNLNHDAMYWYRQDPGQGLRLIYYSQIVNDFQKGDIAEGYSVSREKKESFPLTVTSAQKNPTAFYLCATTLAPTGNTEAFFGQGTRLTVV.

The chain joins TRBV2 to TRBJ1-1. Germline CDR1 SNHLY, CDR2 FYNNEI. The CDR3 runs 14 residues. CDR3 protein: CAMTGGAWNTEAFF.

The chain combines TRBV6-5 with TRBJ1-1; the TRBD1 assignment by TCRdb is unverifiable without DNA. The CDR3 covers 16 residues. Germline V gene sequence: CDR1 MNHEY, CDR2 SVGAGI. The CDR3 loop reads CASSYSRSGGDTEAFF.

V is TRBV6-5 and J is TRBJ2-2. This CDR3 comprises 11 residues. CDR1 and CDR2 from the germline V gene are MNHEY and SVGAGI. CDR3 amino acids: CASRSNGELFF.

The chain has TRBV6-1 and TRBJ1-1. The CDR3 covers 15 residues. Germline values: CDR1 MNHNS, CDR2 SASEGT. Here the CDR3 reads CASSETTTGNTEAFF.

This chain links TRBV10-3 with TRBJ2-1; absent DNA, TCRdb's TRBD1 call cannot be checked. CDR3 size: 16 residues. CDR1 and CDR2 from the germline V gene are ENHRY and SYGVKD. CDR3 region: CAIPNPDRGQDNEQFF.

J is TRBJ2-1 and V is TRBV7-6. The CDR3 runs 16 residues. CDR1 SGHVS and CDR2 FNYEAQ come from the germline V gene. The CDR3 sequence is CASSFHSLGSYNEQFF.

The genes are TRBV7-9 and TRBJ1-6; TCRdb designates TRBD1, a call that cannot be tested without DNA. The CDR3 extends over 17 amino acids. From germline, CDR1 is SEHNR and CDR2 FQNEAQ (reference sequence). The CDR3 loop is CASSPGTANSYNSPLHF.

This CDR3 is CASSFQAAGGNTEAFF. V usage is TRBV7-9 and J usage is TRBJ1-1; TCRdb proposes TRBD1, but this gene call is untestable without DNA. The germline V gene has CDR1 SEHNR and CDR2 FQNEAQ (reference sequence). The CDR3 runs to 16 residues.

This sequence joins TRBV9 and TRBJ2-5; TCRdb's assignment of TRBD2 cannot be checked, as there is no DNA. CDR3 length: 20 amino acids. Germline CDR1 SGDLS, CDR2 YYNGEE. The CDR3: CASSAPHPSGLAGGWETQYF.

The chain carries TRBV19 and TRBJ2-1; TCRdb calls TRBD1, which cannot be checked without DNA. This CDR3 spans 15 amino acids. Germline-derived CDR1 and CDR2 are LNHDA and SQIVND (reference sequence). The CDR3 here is CASRAWDGSYNEQFF.

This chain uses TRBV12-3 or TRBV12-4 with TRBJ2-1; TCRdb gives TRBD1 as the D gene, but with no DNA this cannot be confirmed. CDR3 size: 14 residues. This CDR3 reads CASTRSSSYNEQFF.

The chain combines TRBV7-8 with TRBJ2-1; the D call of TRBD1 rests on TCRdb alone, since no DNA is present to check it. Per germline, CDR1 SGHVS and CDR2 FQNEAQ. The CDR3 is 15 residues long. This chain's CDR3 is CASSLMGQGASEQFF.

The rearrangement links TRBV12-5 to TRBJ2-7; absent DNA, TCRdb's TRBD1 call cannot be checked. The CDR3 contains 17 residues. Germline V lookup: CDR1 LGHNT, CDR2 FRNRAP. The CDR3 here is CASGNFGTAQDNYEQYF.

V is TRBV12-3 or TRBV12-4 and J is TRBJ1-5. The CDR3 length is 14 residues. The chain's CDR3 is CASSLTSAGQPQHF.

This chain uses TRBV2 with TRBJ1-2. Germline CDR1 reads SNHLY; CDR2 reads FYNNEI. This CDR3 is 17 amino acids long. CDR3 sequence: CASSEAGSAGLHYGYTF.

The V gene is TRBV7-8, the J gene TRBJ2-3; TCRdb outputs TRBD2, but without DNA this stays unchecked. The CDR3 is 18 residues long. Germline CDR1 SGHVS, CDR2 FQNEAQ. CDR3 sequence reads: CASSQDTSGGAHTDTQYF.

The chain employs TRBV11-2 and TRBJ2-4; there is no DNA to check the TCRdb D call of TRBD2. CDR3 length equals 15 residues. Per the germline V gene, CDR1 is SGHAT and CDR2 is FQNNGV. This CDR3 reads CASSWTSGGADIQYF.

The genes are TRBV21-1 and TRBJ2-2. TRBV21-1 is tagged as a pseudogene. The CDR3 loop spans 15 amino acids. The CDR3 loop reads CASSKDKSNTGELFF.

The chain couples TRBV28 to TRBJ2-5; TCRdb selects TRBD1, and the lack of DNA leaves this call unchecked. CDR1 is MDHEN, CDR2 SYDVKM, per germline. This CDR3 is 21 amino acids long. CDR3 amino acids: CASSFPAGPVPVASTEETQYF.